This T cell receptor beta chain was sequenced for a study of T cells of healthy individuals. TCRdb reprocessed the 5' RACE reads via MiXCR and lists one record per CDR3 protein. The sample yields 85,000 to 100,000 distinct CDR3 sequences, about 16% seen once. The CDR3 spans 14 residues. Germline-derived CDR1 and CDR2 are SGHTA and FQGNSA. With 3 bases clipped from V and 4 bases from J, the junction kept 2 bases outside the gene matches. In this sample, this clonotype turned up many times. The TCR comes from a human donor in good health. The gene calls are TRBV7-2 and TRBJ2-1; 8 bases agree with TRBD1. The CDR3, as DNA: TGTGCCAGCAGCTTGGGACAGGTTTACAATGAGCAGTTCTTC. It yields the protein CASSLGQVYNEQFF.